Below are 9 T cell receptor beta chains sequenced from a single sample in a study of shared clonotypes between healthy human individuals. The table came from immunoSEQ multiplex PCR; TCRdb's copy has only in-frame clones and leaves some out. This table holds around 1.5 million clones, nearly 99% found once. The sample taken for sequencing was naive CD4+ T cells sorted from blood. The subset was: CD45RA+ positively selected. All receptors derive from a man aged 30-40 years in good health.

The genes are TRBV18 and TRBJ2-7; D unclear. Trimming left V 0 bases short and J 3 bases short, with 9 bases between. The CDR3 length is 14 residues. The germline CDR1 and CDR2 sequences are KGHSH and LQKENI. CDR3 amino acids: CASSPPPPLYEQYF. The DNA for the CDR3 is TGTGCCAGCTCACCACCCCCCCCTCTCTACGAGCAGTACTTC.

The rearrangement joins TRBV7-2 to TRBJ1-1; no definite D call. In germline, CDR1 is SGHTA, CDR2 FQGNSA. Trimming stripped 1 base from V and 2 bases from J, with 11 bases between. The CDR3 is 15 residues long. CDR3 in DNA: TGTGCCAGCAGCTTAGGTGGCGGCCTCAACACTGAAGCTTTCTTT. It encodes CASSLGGGLNTEAFF.

With respect to this clone: This sample includes further DNA sequences coding for the same CDR3. The genes are TRBV19 and TRBJ2-7, with no clear D. CDR1 is LNHDA, CDR2 SQIVND, per germline (reference sequence). The CDR3 length is 12 residues. Trimming shortened V by 1 base and J by 6 bases, and 7 bases separated the two germline ends. CDR3 nucleotides: TGTGCCAGTAGTATAGTCTCGGGCGAGCAGTACTTC. As protein: CASSIVSGEQYF.

CDR3 loop: CASSLGGGTPFKQFF. The CDR3 nucleotides read TGTGCCAGCAGTTTAGGGGGCGGTACGCCCTTTAAGCAGTTCTTC. V usage is TRBV28 and J usage is TRBJ2-1, with D possibly TRBD1 on 6 matching bases. The CDR3 runs 15 residues. Trimming left V 2 bases short and J 11 bases short, with 19 bases between. The V gene's germline CDR1 is MDHEN and CDR2 SYDVKM.

The chain employs TRBV7-9 and TRBJ1-1; TRBD1 might be the D (6 bases). The CDR3 is 11 amino acids. Germline CDR1 SEHNR, CDR2 FQNEAQ (reference sequence). V lost 11 bases and J lost 5, with 12 bases in between. The CDR3 DNA is TGTGCCGGCCAAGGGGGGACTGAAGCTTTCTTT. This translates into CAGQGGTEAFF.

The V and J genes are TRBV5-4 and TRBJ2-7; 9 bases are a match to TRBD1. The germline V gene has CDR1 SGHNT and CDR2 YYREEE (reference sequence). This CDR3 has 15 amino acids. The trim removed 4 bases at V and 0 bases at J, leaving 5 bases unmatched. The CDR3 bases are TGTGCCAGCAGCGCGGGACAGGGTAGCTCCTACGAGCAGTACTTC. It specifies CASSAGQGSSYEQYF.

The V call is TRBV6-1, the J call TRBJ2-3; D is unresolved. Germline loops: CDR1 MNHNS, CDR2 SASEGT. The CDR3 totals 15 residues. V was shortened by 6 bases and J by 0 bases, with 13 bases between the two germline ends. The CDR3 is CASSIGGRSTDTQYF. The DNA for the CDR3 is TGTGCCAGCAGCATCGGTGGCAGAAGCACAGATACGCAGTATTTT.

About this clone itself: Other DNA sequences of this sample code for an identical CDR3. The V and J genes are TRBV2 and TRBJ2-7; unclear D gene. Germline V gives CDR1 SNHLY, CDR2 FYNNEI. Trimming took off 3 bases at V and 6 bases at J, with 12 bases between the two ends. The CDR3 contains 13 residues. The CDR3 coding sequence is TGTGCCAGCAGTGAGGCGCGAGGCGGCGAGCAGTACTTC. This sequence encodes CASSEARGGEQYF. The complete variable domain, with remaining parts taken from reference TRBV2 and TRBJ2-7, reads EPEVTQTPSHQVTQMGQEVILRCVPISNHLYFYWYRQILGQKVEFLVSFYNNEISEKSEIFDDQFSVERPDGSNFTLKIRSTKLEDSAMYFCASSEARGGEQYFGPGTRLTVT.

The gene calls are TRBV19 and TRBJ2-3, with 8 bases matching TRBD2. Germline V CDR1 and CDR2: LNHDA, SQIVND (reference sequence). The CDR3 covers 15 residues. With V trimmed by 7 bases and J by 9 bases, 15 bases remained unmatched. CDR3 residues: CASTRRTGRESTQYF. In nucleotides, the CDR3 is TGTGCCAGTACTAGGCGGACCGGGAGGGAATCCACGCAGTATTTT. Complete variable domain (other parts from reference TRBV19 and TRBJ2-3): DGGITQSPKYLFRKEGQNVTLSCEQNLNHDAMYWYRQDPGQGLRLIYYSQIVNDFQKGDIAEGYSVSREKKESFPLTVTSAQKNPTAFYLCASTRRTGRESTQYFGPGTRLTVL.